This TCR beta chain emerged from a study of CD8 T cells in ankylosing spondylitis. Quantitative 5'-RACE with molecular barcodes generated TCR beta libraries. In TCRdb, the 5' RACE reads were re-called with MiXCR into one record per CDR3 protein. The table shows roughly 35,000 distinct CDR3 sequences, with roughly 13% occurring only once. The V end was cut by 0 bases, the J end by 0 bases, with 12 bases between. Germline CDR1 and CDR2: SGHRS and YFSETQ. This CDR3 spans 17 amino acids. The V and J genes are TRBV5-1 and TRBJ2-2; D is unclear. Specimen: synovial fluid, either unsorted or a sorted T cell fraction (not recorded which). This receptor was identified in a male donor with ankylosing spondylitis. The CDR3 bases are TGCGCCAGCAGCTTGGCTGGTAGAGGCCCGAACACCGGGGAGCTGTTTTTT. Its protein is CASSLAGRGPNTGELFF. The complete variable domain, with remaining parts taken from reference TRBV5-1 and TRBJ2-2, reads KAGVTQTPRYLIKTRGQQVTLSCSPISGHRSVSWYQQTPGQGLQFLFEYFSETQRNKGNFPGRFSGRQFSNSRSEMNVSTLELGDSALYLCASSLAGRGPNTGELFFGEGSRLTVL.